The 10 T cell receptor beta chains given below trace back to one sample, sequenced in a study of vaccination effects on CD4 cells after COVID-19 (dated by TCRdb to between 2021 and 2023). Antigens for these TCRs are unknown. Library creation used the immunoSEQ multiplex PCR assay. The table comes from immuneACCESS by way of TCRdb, which keeps in-frame sequences with V and J called. Part of the clones is missing from these tables; in studies checked, under half for an unresolved V gene and the rest for unknown reasons. The sample table holds some 70,000 clones, of which under 90% were seen once. Of the sample, 12% falls within the top ten clones. The ViraFEST assay stimulated PBMC with viral peptide pools and then used TCR sequencing to identify antigen-specific CD4+ T cell clonotypes by expansion. After roughly 11 days of culture, CD4+ T cells were isolated with the EasySep CD4+ T cell isolation kit. Negative nucleocapsid antibody results before and after vaccination confirmed that the healthy vaccine recipients had no prior SARS-CoV-2 infection.

The specimen was CD4+ T cells from PBMCs cultured with SARS-CoV-2 spike peptides, collected before COVID-19 vaccination. The sample's cell subset or site label is to be understood as: SARS-CoV-2 spike overlapping peptide pool stimulation. Receptors were obtained from a human donor who received a COVID-19 vaccine.

J is TRBJ2-1 and V is TRBV19; the D gene is possibly TRBD1 (5 bases). CDR3 length: 18 amino acids. Per the germline V gene, CDR1 is LNHDA and CDR2 is SQIVND (reference sequence). The germline V and J ends were trimmed by 4 bases and 2 bases, with 21 bases remaining between them. The CDR3 spells CASSTNTIRAVAYNEQFF. Here the CDR3 DNA reads TGTGCCAGTAGTACGAATACCATCAGGGCGGTCGCCTACAATGAGCAGTTCTTC. The full variable domain, rest sourced from reference TRBV19 and TRBJ2-1, is DGGITQSPKYLFRKEGQNVTLSCEQNLNHDAMYWYRQDPGQGLRLIYYSQIVNDFQKGDIAEGYSVSREKKESFPLTVTSAQKNPTAFYLCASSTNTIRAVAYNEQFFGPGTRLTVL.

V gene TRBV4-1 combines with J gene TRBJ2-1; D might be TRBD2 (6 bases). The ends were cut back, 6 bases at V and 5 bases at J, with 17 bases in the middle. The CDR3 loop spans 15 amino acids. Germline V gene data show CDR1 as MGHRA and CDR2 as YSYEKL. The CDR3 is CASSYAGRKNNEQFF. The CDR3, as DNA: TGCGCCAGCAGTTATGCGGGACGGAAGAACAATGAGCAGTTCTTC.

This clone was detected only once. The CDR3 protein is CASSPTGGWTEAFF. Written as DNA, the CDR3 is TGCGCCAGCAGTCCTACAGGGGGCTGGACTGAAGCTTTCTTT. The J gene is TRBJ1-1, the V gene TRBV10-2, with TRBD1 matching 9 bases. CDR1 and CDR2 (germline): WSHSY, SAAADI. The CDR3 runs 14 residues. Trimming cost V 5 bases and J 5 bases; bases outside gene matches: 6.

The count of this clone is one. The rearrangement links TRBV7-2 to TRBJ2-2; no firm D call. This CDR3 region has 14 residues. With 6 bases removed from V and 0 bases from J, the gap between germline ends came to 8 bases. In germline, CDR1 is SGHTA, CDR2 FQGNSA. The CDR3 sequence: CASSPRPNTGELFF. For the CDR3, the DNA is TGTGCCAGCAGTCCGAGACCGAACACCGGGGAGCTGTTTTTT. Full variable domain (missing parts from reference TRBV7-2 and TRBJ2-2): GAGVSQSPSNKVTEKGKDVELRCDPISGHTALYWYRQSLGQGLEFLIYFQGNSAPDKSGLPSDRFSAERTGGSVSTLTIQRTQQEDSAVYLCASSPRPNTGELFFGEGSRLTVL.

There are a few counts of this clone. This chain connects TRBV6-5 to TRBJ1-6; D is ambiguous. The CDR3 runs to 14 residues. Deletions cut 2 bases from V and 10 bases from J, with 12 bases between. Germline V gene lookup returns CDR1 MNHEY and CDR2 SVGAGI. CDR3: CASSYRQVESPLHF. The DNA of the CDR3 is TGTGCCAGCAGTTACAGGCAGGTTGAATCACCCCTCCACTTT.

The V and J genes are TRBV18 and TRBJ2-2, with 7 bases aligning to TRBD1. This CDR3 has 16 residues. The V segment lost 6 bases and the J segment 1 base; nucleotides outside the gene matches: 8. CDR1 KGHSH and CDR2 LQKENI come from the germline V gene. The CDR3 loop reads CASSFGQALNTGELFF. The CDR3 DNA is TGTGCCAGCTCGTTTGGACAGGCCCTGAACACCGGGGAGCTGTTTTTT.

The rearrangement links TRBV5-1 to TRBJ2-1; 7 bases are a match to TRBD2. V lost 4 bases to trimming and J lost 2 bases; unmatched junction nucleotides: 12. Per germline, CDR1 SGHRS and CDR2 YFSETQ. This CDR3 region has 17 residues. Written as DNA, the CDR3 is TGCGCCAGCAGCCAATTAATAACGGGGGGAACCTACAATGAGCAGTTCTTC. It translates to CASSQLITGGTYNEQFF.

This rearrangement joins TRBV28 to TRBJ2-4; no clear D. The CDR3 sequence is 12 residues long. Looked up from germline, CDR1 is MDHEN and CDR2 is SYDVKM. The ends were cut back, 2 bases at V and 9 bases at J, with 8 bases in the middle. The DNA for the CDR3 is TGTGCCAGCAGTTTACTGACGGGCATTCAGTACTTC. Translating gives CASSLLTGIQYF.

CDR3 region: CATSRSGTSEQPQHF. The DNA of the CDR3 is TGTGCCACCAGCAGATCAGGGACATCTGAGCAGCCCCAGCATTTT. The chain recombines TRBV15 with TRBJ1-5, with a weak D call TRBD1 (6 bases). CDR1 and CDR2 from the germline V gene are LNHNV and YYDKDF (reference sequence). V was trimmed by 2 bases and J by 7 bases, leaving 15 bases between them. CDR3 size: 15 residues.

The chain has TRBV6-5 and TRBJ1-3; D gene ambiguous. CDR3 length: 14 residues. The ends were cut back, 7 bases at V and 7 bases at J, with 17 bases in the middle. CDR1 and CDR2 (germline): MNHEY, SVGAGI. CDR3 residues: CASKNSADWNTIYF. The CDR3 nucleotides read TGTGCCAGCAAGAACTCGGCAGATTGGAACACCATATATTTT.